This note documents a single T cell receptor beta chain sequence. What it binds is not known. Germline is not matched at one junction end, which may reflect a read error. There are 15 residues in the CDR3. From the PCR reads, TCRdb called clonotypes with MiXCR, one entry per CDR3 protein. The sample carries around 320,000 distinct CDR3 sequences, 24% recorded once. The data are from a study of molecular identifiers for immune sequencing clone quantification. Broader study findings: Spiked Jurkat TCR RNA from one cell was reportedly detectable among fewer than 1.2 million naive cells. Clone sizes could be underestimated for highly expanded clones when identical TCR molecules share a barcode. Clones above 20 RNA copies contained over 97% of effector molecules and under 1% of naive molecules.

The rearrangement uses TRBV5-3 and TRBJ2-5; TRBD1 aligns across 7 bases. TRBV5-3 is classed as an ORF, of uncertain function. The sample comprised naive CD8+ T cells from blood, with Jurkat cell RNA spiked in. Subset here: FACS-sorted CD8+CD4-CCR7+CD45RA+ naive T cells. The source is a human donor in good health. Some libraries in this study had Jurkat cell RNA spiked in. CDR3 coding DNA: TGTGCCAGCAGCTTCCGTGACAGGGTCCAAGAGACCCAGTACTTC. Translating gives CASSFRDRVQETQYF.